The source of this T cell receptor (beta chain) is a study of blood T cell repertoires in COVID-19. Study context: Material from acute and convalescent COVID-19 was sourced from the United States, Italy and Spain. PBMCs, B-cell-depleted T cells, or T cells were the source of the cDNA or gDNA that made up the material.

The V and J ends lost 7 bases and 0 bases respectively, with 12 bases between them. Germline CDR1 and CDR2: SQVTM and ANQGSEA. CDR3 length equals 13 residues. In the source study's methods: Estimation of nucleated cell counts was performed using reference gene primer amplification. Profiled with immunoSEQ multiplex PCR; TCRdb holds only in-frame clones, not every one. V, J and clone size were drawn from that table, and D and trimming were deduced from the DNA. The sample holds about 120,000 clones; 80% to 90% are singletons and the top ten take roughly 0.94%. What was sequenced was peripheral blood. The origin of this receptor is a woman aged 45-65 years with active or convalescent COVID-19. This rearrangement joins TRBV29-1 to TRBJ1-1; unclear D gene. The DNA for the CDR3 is TGCAGCGGACGTTTGGAGGTGAACACTGAAGCTTTCTTT. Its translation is CSGRLEVNTEAFF.